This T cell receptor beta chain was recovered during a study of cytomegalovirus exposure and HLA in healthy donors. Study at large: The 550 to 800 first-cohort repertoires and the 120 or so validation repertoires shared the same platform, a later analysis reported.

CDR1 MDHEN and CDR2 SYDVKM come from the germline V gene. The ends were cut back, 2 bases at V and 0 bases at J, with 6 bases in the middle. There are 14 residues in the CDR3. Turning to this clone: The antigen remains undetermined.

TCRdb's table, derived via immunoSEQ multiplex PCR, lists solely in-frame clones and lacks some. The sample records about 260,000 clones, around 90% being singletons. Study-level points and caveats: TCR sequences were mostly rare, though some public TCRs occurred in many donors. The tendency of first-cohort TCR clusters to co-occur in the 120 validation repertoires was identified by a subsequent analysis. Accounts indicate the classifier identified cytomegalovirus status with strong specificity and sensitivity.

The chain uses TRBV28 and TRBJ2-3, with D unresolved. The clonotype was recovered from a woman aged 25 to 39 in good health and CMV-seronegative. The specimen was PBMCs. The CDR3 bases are TGTGCCAGCAGTTTACGATCTAGCACAGATACGCAGTATTTT. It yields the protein CASSLRSSTDTQYF.